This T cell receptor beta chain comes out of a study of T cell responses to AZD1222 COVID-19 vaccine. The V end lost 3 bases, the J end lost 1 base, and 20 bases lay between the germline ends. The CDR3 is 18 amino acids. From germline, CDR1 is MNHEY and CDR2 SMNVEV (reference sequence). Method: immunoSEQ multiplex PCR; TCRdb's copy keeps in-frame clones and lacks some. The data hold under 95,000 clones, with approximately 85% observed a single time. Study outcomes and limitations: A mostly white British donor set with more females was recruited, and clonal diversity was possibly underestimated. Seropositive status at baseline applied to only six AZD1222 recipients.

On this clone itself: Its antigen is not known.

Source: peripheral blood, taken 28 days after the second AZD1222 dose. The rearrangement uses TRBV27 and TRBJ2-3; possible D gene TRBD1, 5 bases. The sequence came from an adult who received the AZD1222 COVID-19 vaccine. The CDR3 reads CASSFPWQRLGGTDTQYF. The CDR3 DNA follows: TGTGCCAGCAGTTTCCCTTGGCAGCGTTTAGGGGGCACAGATACGCAGTATTTT.